The next 29 T cell receptor beta chains were all read from a single sample in a study of early T cells in non-severe SARS-CoV-2 infection. Via MiXCR, TCRdb re-called the 5' RACE reads, giving one row per CDR3 protein. The sample consists of some 57,000 distinct CDR3 sequences, 7.5% to 9.5% of them appearing once. Source: whole blood, taken at baseline. Receptors were obtained from an adult who was a healthcare worker with PCR-confirmed SARS-CoV-2 infection or an uninfected control (not recorded which).

This clonotype was recorded at least ten times. V is TRBV29-1 and J is TRBJ2-5; D may correspond to TRBD1 or TRBD2 (5 bases each). V was trimmed by 3 bases and J by 4 bases, leaving 12 bases between them. CDR3 length: 13 amino acids. CDR1 SQVTM and CDR2 ANQGSEA come from the germline V gene. The CDR3: CSVEVGGVETQYF. CDR3 coding DNA: TGCAGCGTTGAGGTTGGGGGTGTAGAGACCCAGTACTTC.

This chain connects TRBV5-1 to TRBJ2-2, with 8 positions matching TRBD1. This CDR3 spans 16 amino acids. From germline, CDR1 is SGHRS and CDR2 YFSETQ. J was trimmed by 3 bases and V by 3 bases; bases with no gene match: 7. The DNA for the CDR3 is TGCGCCAGCAGCTCCGGACAGGGAGGTCACACCGGGGAGCTGTTTTTT. Translating gives CASSSGQGGHTGELFF.

The J gene is TRBJ2-7, the V gene TRBV7-9, with 14 bases that match TRBD2. Germline loops: CDR1 SEHNR, CDR2 FQNEAQ (reference sequence). J gave up 4 bases and V 5 bases, and 4 bases lay outside the gene matches. The CDR3 contains 15 residues. CDR3 loop: CASSHGTSGSYEQYF. The CDR3 DNA reads TGTGCCAGCAGCCATGGGACTAGCGGGAGTTACGAGCAGTACTTC.

This clonotype has at least ten counts. This chain links TRBV2 with TRBJ1-1; D remains ambiguous. This CDR3 comprises 14 residues. Germline V gene data show CDR1 as SNHLY and CDR2 as FYNNEI. The V and J ends lost 6 bases and 0 bases respectively, with 11 bases between them. The chain's CDR3 is CASRPNGMNTEAFF. For the CDR3, the DNA is TGTGCCAGCAGACCTAACGGGATGAACACTGAAGCTTTCTTT.

This clonotype was seen at least ten times. This chain joins TRBV24-1 and TRBJ1-4; D is perhaps TRBD1 (5 bases). This CDR3 region has 15 residues. Trimming pared 3 bases from V and 6 bases from J, leaving 13 bases between. CDR1 and CDR2 from the germline V gene are KGHDR and SFDVKD. This CDR3 is CATSDPTVLDEKLFF. CDR3 bases: TGTGCCACCAGTGATCCGACAGTATTGGATGAAAAACTGTTTTTT.

This clonotype was counted ten times or more. The chain is built from TRBV11-2 and TRBJ2-5; D is perhaps TRBD1 (6 bases). V gave up 0 bases and J gave up 1 base, with 15 bases separating them. Germline V CDR1 and CDR2: SGHAT, FQNNGV. The length of the CDR3 is 17 residues. The CDR3 bases are TGTGCCAGCAGCTTAGATCGCGACAGGCCGAGCCAAGAGACCCAGTACTTC. Its translation is CASSLDRDRPSQETQYF. Looking up the rest from reference TRBV11-2 and TRBJ2-5 gives the full variable domain: EAGVAQSPRYKIIEKRQSVAFWCNPISGHATLYWYQQILGQGPKLLIQFQNNGVVDDSQLPKDRFSAERLKGVDSTLKIQPAKLEDSAVYLCASSLDRDRPSQETQYFGPGTRLLVL.

The chain uses TRBV28 and TRBJ1-4; the match to TRBD1 covers 10 bases. The CDR3 runs 15 residues. Germline loops: CDR1 MDHEN, CDR2 SYDVKM. Losses at the gene ends were 3 bases for V and 7 bases for J; bases not matched to a gene: 5. The CDR3 sequence is CASSLADRGLEKLFF. In nucleotides, the CDR3 is TGTGCCAGCAGTTTGGCCGACAGGGGGCTTGAAAAACTGTTTTTT.

This chain joins TRBV7-8 and TRBJ2-1, with D tentatively TRBD1 or TRBD2 (5 bases each). The germline V gene encodes CDR1 SGHVS and CDR2 FQNEAQ. Deletions cut 2 bases from V and 4 bases from J, with 15 bases between. This CDR3 region has 16 residues. CDR3: CASSLSGRRVYNEQFF. The CDR3 nucleotides read TGTGCCAGCAGCTTATCGGGGCGGAGAGTTTACAATGAGCAGTTCTTC.

There are many counts of this clonotype. V is TRBV6-1 and J is TRBJ2-3, with D tentatively TRBD1 (6 bases). Germline CDR1 and CDR2: MNHNS and SASEGT. The germline V and J ends were trimmed by 1 base and 0 bases, with 14 bases remaining between them. The CDR3 has 17 residues. CDR3 loop: CASSEDPWQGSTDTQYF. DNA for the CDR3: TGTGCCAGCAGTGAAGACCCGTGGCAGGGGAGCACAGATACGCAGTATTTT.

This sequence joins TRBV3-1 and TRBJ2-7; D is unclear. Germline values: CDR1 LGHDT, CDR2 YNNKEL (reference sequence). V was shortened by 2 bases and J by 6 bases, with 8 bases between the two germline ends. The CDR3 sequence is 12 residues long. The CDR3 spells CASSQFQREQYF. CDR3 nucleotide sequence: TGTGCCAGCAGCCAATTTCAACGCGAGCAGTACTTC.

The CDR3 DNA sequence: TGTGCCAGTAGTATCATGACAGCGAACACCGGGGAGCTGTTTTTT. Translation: CASSIMTANTGELFF. This chain uses TRBV19 with TRBJ2-2; D is perhaps TRBD1 (5 bases). Deletions cut 3 bases from V and 0 bases from J, with 8 bases between. The CDR3 extends over 15 amino acids. Per germline, CDR1 LNHDA and CDR2 SQIVND (reference sequence).

In this sample, this clonotype turned up a few times. The chain recombines TRBV7-2 with TRBJ2-2; TRBD2 matches at 10 bases. The trim removed 4 bases at V and 6 bases at J, leaving 8 bases unmatched. The CDR3 totals 16 residues. Germline lookup yields CDR1 SGHTA and CDR2 FQGNSA. In DNA form, the CDR3 reads TGTGCCAGCAGCTCACCAGCGGGGGGGCTACCCGGGGAGCTGTTTTTT. Translating gives CASSSPAGGLPGELFF.

The table lists this clonotype with many counts. V gene TRBV5-1 combines with J gene TRBJ2-7; no definite D call. In germline, CDR1 is SGHRS, CDR2 YFSETQ. There are 14 residues in the CDR3. Between the trimmed V and J ends, which lost 0 bases and 1 base, there was a span of 8 bases. CDR3 loop: CASSLGAYSYEQYF. CDR3 DNA sequence: TGCGCCAGCAGCTTGGGGGCCTATTCCTACGAGCAGTACTTC. Together with reference TRBV5-1 and TRBJ2-7, the CDR3 gives the full variable domain: KAGVTQTPRYLIKTRGQQVTLSCSPISGHRSVSWYQQTPGQGLQFLFEYFSETQRNKGNFPGRFSGRQFSNSRSEMNVSTLELGDSALYLCASSLGAYSYEQYFGPGTRLTVT.

This clonotype was detected many times. The V and J genes are TRBV2 and TRBJ1-6, with D unclear. The CDR3 totals 12 residues. Germline CDR1 reads SNHLY; CDR2 reads FYNNEI. Trimming shortened V by 6 bases and J by 3 bases, and 3 bases separated the two germline ends. The CDR3 loop is CASSHYNSPLHF. CDR3 nucleotide sequence: TGTGCCAGCAGCCACTATAATTCACCCCTCCACTTT.

This clonotype was counted many times. The chain links TRBV11-2 to TRBJ2-5, with TRBD2 as a possible D gene (5 bases). Germline-derived CDR1 and CDR2 are SGHAT and FQNNGV. V was clipped by 3 bases and J by 1 base, with 12 bases between them. The CDR3 consists of 15 residues. In nucleotides, the CDR3 is TGTGCCAGCAGCTTCGGACTCGCCTTCCAAGAGACCCAGTACTTC. Translation gives CASSFGLAFQETQYF.

The table lists this clonotype with a few counts. This chain connects TRBV20-1 to TRBJ2-5, with TRBD2 identical over 7 bases. The length of the CDR3 is 13 residues. The germline V gene has CDR1 DFQATT and CDR2 SNEGSKA (reference sequence). The trim removed 5 bases at V and 3 bases at J, leaving 6 bases unmatched. The CDR3 DNA sequence: TGCAGTGCTCCCGTAAGCGGGAAAGAGACCCAGTACTTC. Translating gives CSAPVSGKETQYF.

Only a few counts were recorded for this clonotype. Written as DNA, the CDR3 is TGTGCCAGTAGTATCGGGACTAGCGGTTACAATGAGCAGTTCTTC. It yields the protein CASSIGTSGYNEQFF. This chain joins TRBV19 and TRBJ2-1; 11 nucleotides align to TRBD2. CDR1 LNHDA and CDR2 SQIVND come from the germline V gene (reference sequence). J was trimmed by 4 bases and V by 3 bases; bases with no gene match: 2. The CDR3 is 15 amino acids.

The table lists this clonotype with many counts. The rearrangement links TRBV20-1 to TRBJ2-7; no clear D gene. Germline CDR1 DFQATT, CDR2 SNEGSKA (reference sequence). The CDR3 is made up of 13 amino acids. V lost 3 bases to trimming and J lost 4 bases, with 13 bases between them. The CDR3 sequence is CSASIGQLYEQYF. DNA of the CDR3: TGCAGTGCTAGTATTGGGCAGCTGTACGAGCAGTACTTC.

The gene calls are TRBV2 and TRBJ2-1, with D tentatively TRBD1 or TRBD2 (5 bases each). The CDR3 is 12 residues long. Trimming shortened V by 8 bases and J by 5 bases, and 10 bases separated the two germline ends. CDR1 and CDR2 (germline): SNHLY, FYNNEI. In DNA, the CDR3 is TGTGCCAGCGAAGGGACCCACAATGAGCAGTTCTTC. This encodes CASEGTHNEQFF.

This clonotype was picked up many times. The chain carries TRBV20-1 and TRBJ2-7, with 12 positions matching TRBD2. V lost 3 bases and J lost 1; bases outside the gene matches: 1. This CDR3 contains 14 residues. Looked up from germline, CDR1 is DFQATT and CDR2 is SNEGSKA (reference sequence). The CDR3 here is CSARGTSGSYEQYF. In nucleotides, the CDR3 is TGCAGTGCTAGGGGGACTAGCGGGTCCTACGAGCAGTACTTC.

This clonotype showed up just a few times. The chain combines TRBV5-1 with TRBJ1-2; D not certain. The germline gives CDR1 SGHRS, CDR2 YFSETQ. This CDR3 has 16 amino acids. V was trimmed by 5 bases and J by 9 bases, leaving 26 bases between them. CDR3 in amino acids: CASSPMTRPSGVSYTF. The CDR3 DNA reads as TGCGCCAGCAGTCCTATGACCAGGCCGTCGGGTGTTAGCTACACCTTC.

This clonotype came up a few times. The chain combines TRBV19 with TRBJ1-1; 9 nucleotides align to TRBD1. The CDR3 loop spans 17 amino acids. Germline CDR1 is LNHDA and CDR2 is SQIVND (reference sequence). V shed 4 bases and J 4 bases; nucleotides not matched to a gene: 13. The CDR3 protein is CASSSDRDRVGSTEAFF. CDR3 nucleotide sequence: TGTGCCAGTAGTAGTGACCGGGACAGGGTGGGGAGCACTGAAGCTTTCTTT.

The chain is built from TRBV19 and TRBJ2-3; the D is unclear. The CDR3 is made up of 14 amino acids. V shed 6 bases and J shed 4 bases, with 14 bases lying between them. The germline V gene encodes CDR1 LNHDA and CDR2 SQIVND (reference sequence). DNA for the CDR3: TGTGCCAGTAGCACTTTGACCCGACCAGATACGCAGTATTTT. Protein product: CASSTLTRPDTQYF.

This clonotype was observed many times. This sequence joins TRBV12-3 or TRBV12-4 and TRBJ1-5; the D is unclear. The CDR3 covers 17 residues. V lost 2 bases and J 0 bases, leaving 14 bases between the germline ends. This CDR3 is CASSLSRADRSNQPQHF. CDR3 in DNA: TGTGCCAGCAGTTTAAGTAGGGCGGATCGTAGCAATCAGCCCCAGCATTTT.

The chain joins TRBV5-6 to TRBJ1-6; possible D gene TRBD1, 6 bases. The CDR3 is 15 amino acids. V was shortened by 2 bases and J by 7 bases, with 13 bases between the two germline ends. Germline V lookup: CDR1 SGHDT, CDR2 YYEEEE. DNA of the CDR3: TGTGCCAGCAGCTTTACAGGGACGGGAAATTCACCCCTCCACTTT. It codes for CASSFTGTGNSPLHF.

This clonotype appeared many times. The J gene is TRBJ2-1, the V gene TRBV11-1; no reliable D call. CDR3 length: 15 amino acids. Germline V gene data show CDR1 as SGHAT and CDR2 as FQDESV (reference sequence). V lost 3 bases and J lost 6, with 15 bases in between. The CDR3 coding sequence is TGTGCCAGCAGCTTCTTTGCCCAGCCGGGCAATGAGCAGTTCTTC. Amino acids: CASSFFAQPGNEQFF.

This rearrangement joins TRBV5-1 to TRBJ2-7; D remains ambiguous. The ends were cut back, 2 bases at V and 2 bases at J, with 11 bases in the middle. The length of the CDR3 is 14 residues. Per germline, CDR1 SGHRS and CDR2 YFSETQ. CDR3 in amino acids: CASSFLGRTYEQYF. In DNA form, the CDR3 reads TGCGCCAGCAGCTTTCTCGGACGTACCTACGAGCAGTACTTC.

This clonotype has more than one count but fewer than ten. The genes are TRBV11-2 and TRBJ2-5; perhaps TRBD1 as D (6 bases). The CDR3 covers 15 residues. V lost 1 base, J lost 4 bases, and 13 bases lay in between. The germline V gene has CDR1 SGHAT and CDR2 FQNNGV. DNA for the CDR3: TGTGCCAGCAGCTTAGGCCCAGGGGTTGGAGAGACCCAGTACTTC. Its protein product is CASSLGPGVGETQYF.

Concerning this clonotype itself: The germline gene is not matched at one end of the junction; a read error may be the cause. The chain carries TRBV7-7 and TRBJ2-3, with 10 bases lining up with TRBD2. The CDR3 consists of 15 residues. Germline V gives CDR1 SSHAT, CDR2 FNYEAQ (reference sequence). The CDR3 loop reads CASSLTSGITDTQYF. The CDR3 nucleotides read TGTGCTAGCAGCTTAACTAGCGGGATCACAGATACGCAGTATTTT.